Given below is one TCR beta chain in context. The antigen is unknown. Trimming removed 0 bases from V and 6 bases from J, with 9 bases in between. Germline values: CDR1 PRHDT, CDR2 FYEKMQ (reference sequence). This CDR3 contains 15 residues. These data belong to a study of CD8 T cells in Susac syndrome. Turning to the study itself: Among sequenced Susac syndrome patients, roughly six had active disease and roughly eight were in remission.

Patients with Susac syndrome showed fulfilment of recently defined diagnostic criteria for definite or probable disease. With random hexamers, roughly 0.45 to 1 ug RNA was reverse transcribed. TCR beta CDR3 was amplified by immunoSEQ multiplex PCR. This amplification extended across 54 Vbeta and 13 Jbeta segments. From the immunoSEQ multiplex PCR reads, TCRdb called clonotypes with MiXCR, one entry per CDR3 protein. The table records more than 150,000 distinct CDR3 sequences, 85% to 95% of them present only once. General study findings and limits: Expansion of Susac CD8+ clones peaked in TEMRA cells and in active patients.

The sequenced material came from CD8+ T cells from PBMCs. V gene TRBV13 combines with J gene TRBJ1-6, with D possibly matching TRBD1 (5 bases). The clonotype comes from a human donor with Susac syndrome. CDR3 coding DNA: TGTGCCAGCAGCTTAGGCACAGGCTTTAATTCACCCCTCCACTTT. This codes for CASSLGTGFNSPLHF.